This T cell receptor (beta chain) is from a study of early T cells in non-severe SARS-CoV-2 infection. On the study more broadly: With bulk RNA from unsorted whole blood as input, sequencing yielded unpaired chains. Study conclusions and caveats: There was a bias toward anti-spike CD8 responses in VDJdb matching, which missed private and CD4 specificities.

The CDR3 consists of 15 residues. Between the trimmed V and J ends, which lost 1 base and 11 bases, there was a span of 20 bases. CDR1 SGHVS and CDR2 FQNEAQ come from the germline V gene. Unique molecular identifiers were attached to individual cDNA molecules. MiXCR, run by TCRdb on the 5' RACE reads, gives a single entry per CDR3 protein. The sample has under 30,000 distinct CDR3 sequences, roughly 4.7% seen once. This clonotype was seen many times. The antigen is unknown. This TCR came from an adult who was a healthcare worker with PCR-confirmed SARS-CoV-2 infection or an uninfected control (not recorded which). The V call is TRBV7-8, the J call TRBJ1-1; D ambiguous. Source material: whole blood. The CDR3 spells CASSLGAPGNDPAFF. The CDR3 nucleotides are TGTGCCAGCAGCTTAGGGGCCCCGGGTAATGATCCGGCTTTCTTT.